Here is one T cell receptor beta chain with its context. Antigen unknown. The CDR3 extends over 15 amino acids. Germline CDR1 and CDR2: SGHRS and YFSETQ. V was shortened by 7 bases and J by 0 bases, with 17 bases between the two germline ends. The data stem from a study of cytomegalovirus exposure and HLA in healthy donors. In the PCR, 60 Vbeta and 13 Jbeta primers were used. Assay: immunoSEQ multiplex PCR; the TCRdb copy retains only in-frame clones and omits some. This sample has around 140,000 clones; 70% to 75% occur once, and the top ten carry roughly 7.2%. Study-wide results and caveats: The authors later found most CMV-associated TCR beta chains appeared HLA-restricted. Among the sequence variants, a highly shared cluster was likely an artifact of sequencing. Using a false discovery rate of 0.05, a later analysis showed that approximately 17,000 TCR beta sequences were associated with HLA alleles.

Healthy people donating bone marrow made up the donors. The chain couples TRBV5-1 to TRBJ2-7; D not resolved. The TCR sequence derives from a male donor in good health and CMV-seronegative. The sample taken for sequencing was PBMCs. The DNA of the CDR3 is TGCGCCAGCTGCCCCTATGACTTCAGCTCCTACGAGCAGTACTTC. This encodes CASCPYDFSSYEQYF.